A selection of T cell receptor beta chains follows, all from one sample in a study of cytomegalovirus exposure and HLA in healthy donors. Profiled with immunoSEQ multiplex PCR; TCRdb holds only in-frame clones, not every one. The sample has about 200,000 clones, over 65% seen once. Sample: PBMCs. All receptors come from a woman under 40 in good health and CMV-seronegative. Each CDR3 is given with its conserved first and last residue. D genes are given only for firm matches. Clone size is given for some rows only: seen once, a few or many times, or a class if the clone is expanded.

TRBD1	NA	TRBJ1-2	TRBV18	TGTGCCAGCTCACCACCAGGGCCGTGGACAGGGGATGGCTACACCTTC	CASSPPGPWTGDGYTF
TRBD1	NA	TRBJ1-5	TRBV9	TGTGCCAGCTCCACGACCGGGGACAGGGATCAGCCCCAGCATTTT	CASSTTGDRDQPQHF
NA	NA	TRBJ1-2	TRBV2	TGTGCCGTACAACAGGATTCTAACTATGGCTACACCTTC	CAVQQDSNYGYTF
TRBD1	once	TRBJ1-1	TRBV10-3	TGTGCCACAGGTACAGGGGGAAACACTGAAGCTTTCTTT	CATGTGGNTEAFF
NA	NA	TRBJ1-6	TRBV30	TGTGCCTGGAGTAGTCCCGGTCCCCTCCACTTT	CAWSSPGPLHF
TRBD2	NA	TRBJ2-1	TRBV27	TGTGCCAGCAGTCCGACGCTAGCGGGAAGCTACAATGAGCAGTTCTTC	CASSPTLAGSYNEQFF
TRBD2	NA	TRBJ2-7	TRBV5-1	TGCGCCAGCAGCCCCGGACTAGCGGGAGTTTCATACGAGCAGTACTTC	CASSPGLAGVSYEQYF
TRBD2	NA	TRBJ2-5	TRBV7-7	TGTGCTAGCAGCTTAGGCCCCTTGAGAGCGGGGGGGCAAGAGACCCAGTACTTC	CASSLGPLRAGGQETQYF
NA	NA	TRBJ1-1	TRBV30	TGTGCCTGGAATCGTGGCGGGCAGGCCAACACTGAAGCTTTCTTT	CAWNRGGQANTEAFF
NA	NA	TRBJ2-1	TRBV5-4	TGTGCCAGCAGCTTAGGAGTTCTACGTCACAATGAGCAGTTCTTC	CASSLGVLRHNEQFF
TRBD1	NA	TRBJ1-4	TRBV28	TGTGCCACCTCGGCAGGGGGCGCGGGTAATGAAAAACTGTTTTTT	CATSAGGAGNEKLFF
NA	NA	TRBJ2-7	TRBV6-1	TGTGCCAGCGGGATAAGGGGCTCCGAGCAGTACTTC	CASGIRGSEQYF
NA	NA	TRBJ2-1	TRBV6-5	TGTGCCAGCAGCACGGGAGTTTTAAGCAATGAGCAGTTCTTC	CASSTGVLSNEQFF
NA	NA	TRBJ2-1	TRBV5-8	TGTGCCAGCAGCCCACCCCTCACTCGGTACAATGAGCAGTTCTTC	CASSPPLTRYNEQFF
TRBD1	NA	TRBJ2-1	TRBV5-3	TGTGCCGGCCCGAGCGGACAGGGGGGGAATGAGCAGTTCTTC	CAGPSGQGGNEQFF
NA	few	TRBJ1-4	TRBV6-6	TGTGCCAGCAGTTCCAGATATAATGAAAAACTGTTTTTT	CASSSRYNEKLFF
NA	NA	TRBJ2-7	TRBV29-1	TGCAGCGTTGAAGATCTTTACGAGCAGTACTTC	CSVEDLYEQYF
NA	NA	TRBJ1-2	TRBV5-1	TGCGCCAGCAGCTTGCTGGGAGTGGCTGGCTACACCTTC	CASSLLGVAGYTF
TRBD2	NA	TRBJ2-1	TRBV7-2	TGTGCCAGCAGCTTAGCTAGCGGGAGGACAAATGAGCAGTTCTTC	CASSLASGRTNEQFF
NA	NA	TRBJ1-1	TRBV5-1	TGCGCCAGCAAGATGGCAGGGGCGATGACTGAAGCTTTCTTT	CASKMAGAMTEAFF